The clone carrying this TCR beta chain was seen only once. The data were obtained in a study of control samples from healthy donors and cancer patients. Trimming shortened V by 0 bases and J by 6 bases, and 14 bases separated the two germline ends. The CDR3 extends over 15 amino acids. Germline V CDR1 and CDR2: LGHNA, YSLEER. Sequenced by immunoSEQ multiplex PCR; TCRdb stores in-frame clones only, minus some. The sample records roughly 160,000 clones, around 94% being singletons. Sequenced input: PBMCs. The TCR comes from a man in his fifties or sixties with colorectal cancer. The V call is TRBV4-3, the J call TRBJ1-2, with D possibly being TRBD1 (6 bases). The CDR3 reads CASSQDLGGVDGYTF. The CDR3 nucleotides read TGCGCCAGCAGCCAAGATTTAGGGGGGGTCGATGGCTACACCTTC.